Each of the 5 T cell receptor beta chains below was sequenced from the same sample in a study of graft-versus-host responses after intestinal transplantation. Here immunoSEQ multiplex PCR was the method, and the copy in TCRdb shows in-frame clones only, minus some. The profile covers 9,500 to 15,000 clones, with about 70% appearing a single time and 4% to 5.5% taken by the ten largest. Once graft tissue had been processed, intraepithelial and lamina propria lymphocytes were released. Sequences were derived from ileum tissue, sampled more than 140 days after intestinal transplantation. The receptors here all came from a human patient who received an intestinal transplant, so some T cells may come from the graft donor.

The CDR3 DNA is TGTGCCACCAGCTCGAACGGGCGTCAGGGTGAGCAGTTCTTC. Translation: CATSSNGRQGEQFF. The V gene is TRBV15, the J gene TRBJ2-1; weak D call: TRBD1 (5 bases). This CDR3 has 14 residues. Per germline, CDR1 LNHNV and CDR2 YYDKDF (reference sequence). V dropped 5 bases and J dropped 9 bases, with 17 bases sitting between them.

For this clone: Mismatch with germline at one junction end may stem from a read error. This sequence joins TRBV4-1 and TRBJ2-4; the D is unclear. In germline, CDR1 is MGHRA, CDR2 YSYEKL. This CDR3 has 15 residues. The CDR3 sequence is CASSQAEASGDIQYF. The CDR3 DNA reads as TGTGCCAGCAGCCAAGCAGAGGCGAGTGGAGACATTCAGTACTTC.

The chain employs TRBV19 and TRBJ2-7; D is perhaps TRBD1 (6 bases). This CDR3 has 14 residues. V lost 1 base and J lost 3, with 10 bases in between. Germline lookup yields CDR1 LNHDA and CDR2 SQIVND (reference sequence). CDR3 amino acids: CASSIAQGIYEQYF. As DNA, the CDR3 is TGTGCCAGTAGTATAGCGCAGGGGATCTACGAGCAGTACTTC.

V and J are TRBV12-5 and TRBJ1-3; 10 nucleotides match TRBD1. CDR3 length equals 16 residues. CDR1 and CDR2 from the germline V gene are LGHNT and FRNRAP. J was trimmed by 9 bases and V by 0 bases; bases with no gene match: 8. The CDR3 DNA sequence: TGTGCTAGTGGTTTGGTATCCGGGACAGGGGAAGGCACCATATATTTT. It is translated as CASGLVSGTGEGTIYF.

The chain has TRBV2 and TRBJ2-3; perhaps TRBD1 as D (5 bases). The length of the CDR3 is 16 residues. Germline V gene data show CDR1 as SNHLY and CDR2 as FYNNEI. Trimming removed 5 bases from V and 1 base from J, with 16 bases in between. CDR3 bases: TGTGCCAGCAGTCCCCGCCAAAGGGGCGGCACAGATACGCAGTATTTT. This encodes CASSPRQRGGTDTQYF.